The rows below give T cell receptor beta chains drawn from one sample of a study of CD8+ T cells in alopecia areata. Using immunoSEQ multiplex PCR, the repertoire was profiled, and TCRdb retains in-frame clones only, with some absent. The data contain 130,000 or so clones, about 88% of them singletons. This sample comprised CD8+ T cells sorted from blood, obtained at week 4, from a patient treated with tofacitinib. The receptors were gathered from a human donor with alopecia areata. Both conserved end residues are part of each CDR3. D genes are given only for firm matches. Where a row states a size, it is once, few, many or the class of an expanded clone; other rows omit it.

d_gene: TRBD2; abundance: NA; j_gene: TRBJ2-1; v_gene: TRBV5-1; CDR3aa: CASSLEGLAGGPSYNEQFF; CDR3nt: TGCGCCAGCAGCTTGGAGGGACTAGCGGGAGGTCCCTCCTACAATGAGCAGTTCTTC
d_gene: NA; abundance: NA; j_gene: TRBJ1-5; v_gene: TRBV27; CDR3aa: CASSSKGNQPQHF; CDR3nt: TGTGCCAGCAGTTCCAAGGGGAACCAGCCCCAGCATTTT
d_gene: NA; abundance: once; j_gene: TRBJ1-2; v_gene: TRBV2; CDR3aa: CASSDLFRSANYGYTF; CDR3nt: TGTGCCAGCAGTGACTTGTTCCGGAGCGCAAACTATGGCTACACCTTC
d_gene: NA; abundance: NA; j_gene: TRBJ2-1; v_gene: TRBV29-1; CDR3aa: CSGSGPNPPNEQFF; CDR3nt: TGCAGCGGGTCCGGTCCTAACCCCCCCAATGAGCAGTTCTTC
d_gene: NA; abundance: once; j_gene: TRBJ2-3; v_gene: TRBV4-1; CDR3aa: CASRMGLDTDTQYF; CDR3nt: TGCGCCAGCAGAATGGGTCTGGACACAGATACGCAGTATTTT
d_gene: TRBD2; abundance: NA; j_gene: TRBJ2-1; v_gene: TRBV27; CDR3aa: CASSSATSGSYNEQFF; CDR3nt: TGTGCCAGCAGCTCGGCGACTAGCGGCTCCTACAATGAGCAGTTCTTC
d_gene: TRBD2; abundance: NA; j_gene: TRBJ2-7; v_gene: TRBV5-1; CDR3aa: CASSFVGLGTTNDEQYF; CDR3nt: TGCGCCAGCAGCTTCGTTGGTCTTGGGACTACGAATGACGAGCAGTACTTC
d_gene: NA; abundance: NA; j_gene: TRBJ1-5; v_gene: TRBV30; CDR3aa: CAWSYRSGDQPQHF; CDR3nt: TGTGCCTGGAGTTACAGGTCCGGGGATCAGCCCCAGCATTTT
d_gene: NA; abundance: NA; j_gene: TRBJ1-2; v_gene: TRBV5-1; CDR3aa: CASSFKLAGSDGYTF; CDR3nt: TGCGCCAGCAGCTTTAAGCTTGCAGGGAGTGATGGCTACACCTTC
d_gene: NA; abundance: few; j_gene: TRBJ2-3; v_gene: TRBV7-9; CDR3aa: CASFPRGRTDTQYF; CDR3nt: TGTGCCAGCTTCCCCCGGGGGCGCACAGATACGCAGTATTTT
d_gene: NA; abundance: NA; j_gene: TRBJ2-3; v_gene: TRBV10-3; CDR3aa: CAISDGGTDTQYF; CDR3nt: TGTGCCATCTCCGATGGTGGCACAGATACGCAGTATTTT
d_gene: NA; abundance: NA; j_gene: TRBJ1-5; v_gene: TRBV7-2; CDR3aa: CASSLRDSNQPQHF; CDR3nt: TGTGCCAGCAGCTTAAGGGACAGCAATCAGCCCCAGCATTTT
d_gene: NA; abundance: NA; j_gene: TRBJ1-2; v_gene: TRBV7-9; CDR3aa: CASSSTRGGDYGYTF; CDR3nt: TGTGCCAGCAGCTCCACCAGGGGTGGGGACTATGGCTACACCTTC
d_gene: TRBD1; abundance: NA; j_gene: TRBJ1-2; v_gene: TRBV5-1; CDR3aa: CASSFTGTGNYGYTF; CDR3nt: TGCGCCAGCAGCTTTACCGGGACAGGGAACTATGGCTACACCTTC
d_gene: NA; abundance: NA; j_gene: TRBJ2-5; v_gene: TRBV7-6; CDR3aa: CASSISSGQETQYF; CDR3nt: TGTGCCAGCAGCATTAGTTCGGGGCAAGAGACCCAGTACTTC
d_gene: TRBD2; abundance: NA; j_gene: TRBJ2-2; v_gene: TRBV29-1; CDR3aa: CSVMDGLDNTGELFF; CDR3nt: TGCAGCGTTATGGACGGACTAGATAACACCGGGGAGCTGTTTTTT
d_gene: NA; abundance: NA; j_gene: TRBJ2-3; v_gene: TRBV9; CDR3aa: CASSVELAPALSTDTQYF; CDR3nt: TGTGCCAGCAGCGTAGAGTTGGCACCTGCCCTTAGCACAGATACGCAGTATTTT
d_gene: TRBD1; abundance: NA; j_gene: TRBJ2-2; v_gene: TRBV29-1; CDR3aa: CSVDAQGANTGELFF; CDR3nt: TGCAGCGTTGATGCCCAGGGGGCGAACACCGGGGAGCTGTTTTTT
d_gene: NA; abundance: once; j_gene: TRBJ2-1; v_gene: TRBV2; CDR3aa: CASSGPAREPYNEQFF; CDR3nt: TGTGCCAGCAGCGGTCCCGCCAGAGAGCCCTACAATGAGCAGTTCTTC
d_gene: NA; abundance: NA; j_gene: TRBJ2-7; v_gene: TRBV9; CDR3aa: CASSPGEGPTYEQYF; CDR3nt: TGTGCCAGCAGCCCAGGGGAGGGTCCCACGTACGAGCAGTACTTC
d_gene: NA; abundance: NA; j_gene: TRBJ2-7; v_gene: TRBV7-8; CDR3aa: CASSLVGTYEQYF; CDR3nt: TGTGCCAGCAGCTTAGTGGGTACCTACGAGCAGTACTTC
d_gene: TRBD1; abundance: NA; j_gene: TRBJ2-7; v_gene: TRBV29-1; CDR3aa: CSVKPDRVPYEQYF; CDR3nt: TGCAGCGTTAAGCCCGACAGGGTTCCCTACGAGCAGTACTTC
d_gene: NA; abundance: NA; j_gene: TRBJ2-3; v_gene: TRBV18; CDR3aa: CASSPPMTDTQYF; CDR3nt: TGTGCCAGCTCACCCCCGATGACAGATACGCAGTATTTT
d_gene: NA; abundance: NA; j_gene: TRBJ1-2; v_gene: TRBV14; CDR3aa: CASSHLAHYGYTF; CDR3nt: TGTGCCAGCAGCCATTTAGCCCACTATGGCTACACCTTC
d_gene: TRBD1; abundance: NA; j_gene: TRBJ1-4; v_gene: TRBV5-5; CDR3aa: CASSWGQGAGEKLFF; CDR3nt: TGTGCCAGCAGCTGGGGACAGGGGGCGGGAGAAAAACTGTTTTTT
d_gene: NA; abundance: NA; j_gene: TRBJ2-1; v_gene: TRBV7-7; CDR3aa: CASSVTSYNEQFF; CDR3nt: TGTGCCAGCAGCGTGACTAGCTACAATGAGCAGTTCTTC
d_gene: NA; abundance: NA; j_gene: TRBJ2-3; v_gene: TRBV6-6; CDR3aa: CASSTAGAGPTDTQYF; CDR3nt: TGTGCCAGCAGTACGGCCGGGGCAGGGCCTACAGATACGCAGTATTTT
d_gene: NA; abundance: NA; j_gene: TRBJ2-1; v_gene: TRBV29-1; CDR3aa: CSVELYGTYNEQFF; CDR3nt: TGCAGCGTTGAACTCTATGGCACCTACAATGAGCAGTTCTTC
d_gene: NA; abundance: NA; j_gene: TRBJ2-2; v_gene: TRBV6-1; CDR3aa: CASSGPELFF; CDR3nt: TGTGCCAGCAGTGGCCCTGAGCTGTTTTTT